Presented here are 22 T cell receptor beta chains from one specimen sequenced in a study of regulatory T cells in long-lasting Graves disease. Stated time point: persistent/refractory GD, antithyroid drugs over 5 years with positive TRAb. The authors made the TCR library using RNA they extracted from PBMCs. HTBI primers from iRepertoire and Arm-PCR of CDR3 regions yielded the TCR beta libraries. TCRdb reprocessed the multiplex PCR reads via MiXCR and lists one record per CDR3 protein. Among more than 300,000 distinct CDR3 sequences listed, less than 30% were seen once. The material sequenced was peripheral blood mononuclear cells (PBMCs), taken when the disease was refractory, from a patient treated with antithyroid drugs. The source is a woman aged 40 to 50 with Graves disease.

This clonotype was counted at least ten times. J is TRBJ1-5 and V is TRBV12-3 or TRBV12-4; possible D gene TRBD1, 5 bases. Trimming left V 5 bases short and J 2 bases short, with 13 bases between. This CDR3 spans 15 amino acids. Here the CDR3 DNA reads TGTGCCAGCAGTCCCATTAGAGGGGGCAATCAGCCCCAGCATTTT. This encodes CASSPIRGGNQPQHF.

This rearrangement joins TRBV15 to TRBJ1-6, with D unresolved. The V gene lost 0 bases and the J gene lost 3 bases, with 15 bases spanning the gap. The CDR3 contains 18 residues. Germline CDR1 and CDR2: LNHNV and YYDKDF (reference sequence). The CDR3 region is CATSRDRRSARYNSPLHF. As DNA, the CDR3 is TGTGCCACCAGCAGAGATCGGAGGTCAGCACGCTATAATTCACCCCTCCACTTT.

This clonotype was counted only a few times. The chain carries TRBV20-1 and TRBJ2-5, with TRBD2 matching 7 bases. Unmatched junction bases numbered 10, after V lost 5 bases and J lost 1 base. The CDR3 runs 15 residues. Germline CDR1 is DFQATT and CDR2 is SNEGSKA (reference sequence). The CDR3 sequence is CSAPKPGLVQETQYF. The CDR3 DNA follows: TGCAGTGCTCCTAAACCTGGACTAGTCCAAGAGACCCAGTACTTC.

This clonotype was observed many times. CDR3 loop: CASSQPQGNTEAFF. In DNA form, the CDR3 reads TGTGCCAGCAGCCAACCTCAGGGTAACACTGAAGCTTTCTTT. V gene TRBV3-1 combines with J gene TRBJ1-1; a weak D match, TRBD1 (5 bases). The CDR3 sequence is 14 residues long. Germline CDR1 LGHDT, CDR2 YNNKEL (reference sequence). V gave up 2 bases and J gave up 2 bases, with 9 bases separating them.

In this sample, this clonotype turned up many times. This rearrangement joins TRBV7-2 to TRBJ2-7, with 9 bases lining up with TRBD1. V gave up 4 bases and J gave up 2 bases; unmatched junction bases: 3. The germline gives CDR1 SGHTA, CDR2 FQGNSA. The CDR3 totals 14 residues. CDR3 sequence (DNA): TGTGCCAGCAGCTCGCGACAGGGGGCCTACGAGCAGTACTTC. It specifies CASSSRQGAYEQYF.

There are a few counts of this clonotype. The chain has TRBV5-1 and TRBJ2-2, with D perhaps matching TRBD2 (5 bases). Trimming cost V 3 bases and J 4 bases, with 13 bases left between them. Germline V lookup: CDR1 SGHRS, CDR2 YFSETQ. The CDR3 contains 15 residues. Here the CDR3 reads CASSSLIEGTGELFF. The CDR3 region has the DNA TGCGCCAGCAGCTCACTGATCGAGGGCACCGGGGAGCTGTTTTTT.

This clonotype was observed at least ten times. CDR3 loop: CASSLNGGRQAGANVLTF. For the CDR3, the DNA is TGTGCCAGCAGTTTAAATGGGGGGCGGCAGGCTGGGGCCAACGTCCTGACTTTC. The genes are TRBV28 and TRBJ2-6; D might be TRBD1 or TRBD2, each matching 6 bases. The CDR3 covers 18 residues. Between the trimmed V and J ends, which lost 2 bases and 2 bases, there was a span of 16 bases. Germline CDR1 reads MDHEN; CDR2 reads SYDVKM.

This clonotype came up many times. V and J are TRBV10-3 and TRBJ1-6; D uncertain. Between the trimmed V and J ends, which lost 2 bases and 7 bases, there was a span of 0 bases. Germline-derived CDR1 and CDR2 are ENHRY and SYGVKD. CDR3 length: 11 amino acids. The CDR3 sequence is CAISENSPLHF. The CDR3, as DNA: TGTGCCATCAGTGAGAATTCACCCCTCCACTTT.

The table lists this clonotype with a few counts. V and J are TRBV20-1 and TRBJ2-1, with D perhaps being TRBD1 or TRBD2 (5 bases each). V lost 2 bases to trimming and J lost 6 bases, with 17 bases between them. There are 15 residues in the CDR3. Per germline, CDR1 DFQATT and CDR2 SNEGSKA (reference sequence). The CDR3: CSARIQEAGVNEQFF. The CDR3 nucleotides read TGCAGTGCTAGAATACAGGAGGCTGGTGTCAATGAGCAGTTCTTC.

This clonotype came up a few times. The chain links TRBV7-2 to TRBJ1-1; no clear D gene. The CDR3 is 12 amino acids. CDR1 is SGHTA, CDR2 FQGNSA, per germline. Trimming shortened V by 4 bases and J by 7 bases, and 10 bases separated the two germline ends. DNA of the CDR3: TGTGCCAGCAGCTCACCGGACGGTGAAGCTTTCTTT. Amino acid sequence: CASSSPDGEAFF.

This clonotype was counted at least ten times. The genes are TRBV28 and TRBJ1-4, with a possible D match to TRBD1 (5 bases). Germline V gene data show CDR1 as MDHEN and CDR2 as SYDVKM. The CDR3 length is 14 residues. The V gene lost 3 bases and the J gene lost 8 bases, with 13 bases spanning the gap. CDR3 coding DNA: TGTGCCAGCAGTTTGGGCAGGGTGCGGGAAAAACTGTTTTTT. Translated, it gives CASSLGRVREKLFF.

The chain is built from TRBV2 and TRBJ2-5; 9 bases agree with TRBD1. Germline values: CDR1 SNHLY, CDR2 FYNNEI. CDR3 length: 15 residues. With 2 bases clipped from V and 5 bases from J, the junction kept 6 bases outside the gene matches. In DNA form, the CDR3 reads TGTGCCAGCAGTGAACTAACAGGGGGCTCGGAGACCCAGTACTTC. Protein sequence: CASSELTGGSETQYF.

In its sample, this clonotype was seen many times. The rearrangement uses TRBV6-4 and TRBJ2-7; no reliable D call. Trimming took 1 base from V and 1 from J, leaving 11 bases between them. The CDR3 totals 15 residues. In germline, CDR1 is MRHNA, CDR2 SNTAGT. As DNA, the CDR3 is TGTGCCAGCAGTGACTGGCCCCAGAGGTCCTACGAGCAGTACTTC. Translation gives CASSDWPQRSYEQYF.

This clonotype was observed at least ten times. CDR3 sequence reads: CAWSVAPEAFF. The CDR3 nucleotides read TGTGCCTGGAGTGTTGCGCCTGAAGCTTTCTTT. The rearrangement joins TRBV30 to TRBJ1-1; D not certain. V lost 0 bases and J 6 bases, leaving 5 bases between the germline ends. This CDR3 region has 11 residues. Per the germline V gene, CDR1 is GTSNPN and CDR2 is SVGIG (reference sequence).

This chain joins TRBV5-1 and TRBJ1-2; D ambiguous. The germline V gene has CDR1 SGHRS and CDR2 YFSETQ. The CDR3 loop spans 13 amino acids. V was trimmed by 1 base and J by 5 bases, leaving 9 bases between them. For the CDR3, the DNA is TGCGCCAGCAGCTTGAGAGCGGTATATGGCTACACCTTC. Its translation is CASSLRAVYGYTF. Filled out from reference TRBV5-1 and TRBJ1-2, the complete variable domain reads KAGVTQTPRYLIKTRGQQVTLSCSPISGHRSVSWYQQTPGQGLQFLFEYFSETQRNKGNFPGRFSGRQFSNSRSEMNVSTLELGDSALYLCASSLRAVYGYTFGSGTRLTVV.

The chain uses TRBV15 and TRBJ2-7; D call uncertain. V was trimmed by 0 bases and J by 4 bases, leaving 13 bases between them. Germline CDR1 and CDR2: LNHNV and YYDKDF (reference sequence). This CDR3 has 15 amino acids. The CDR3 loop reads CATSRDYGYGYEQYF. CDR3 coding DNA: TGTGCCACCAGCAGAGATTACGGCTACGGGTACGAGCAGTACTTC.

This clonotype was seen at least ten times. V usage is TRBV27 and J usage is TRBJ2-5, with D possibly being TRBD1 (5 bases). In germline, CDR1 is MNHEY, CDR2 SMNVEV (reference sequence). V lost 0 bases and J lost 11, with 13 bases in between. The CDR3 totals 13 residues. CDR3 bases: TGTGCCAGCAGTTTATCTGACCGGACACGGCAGTACTTC. Its translation: CASSLSDRTRQYF.

This chain uses TRBV5-1 with TRBJ2-7; TRBD2 aligns across 11 bases. V dropped 3 bases and J dropped 0; count of bases not matched to a gene: 5. The CDR3 sequence is 16 residues long. Germline CDR1 SGHRS, CDR2 YFSETQ. CDR3 in amino acids: CASSSGLAVSSYEQYF. In DNA, the CDR3 is TGCGCCAGCAGCTCGGGACTAGCGGTAAGCTCCTACGAGCAGTACTTC.

This clonotype was counted many times. The CDR3 spells CATWTGDSNQPQHF. The CDR3, as DNA: TGTGCCACCTGGACAGGCGATAGCAATCAGCCCCAGCATTTT. The J gene is TRBJ1-5, the V gene TRBV19, with TRBD1 matching over 7 bases. The V and J ends lost 10 bases and 0 bases, in that order; junction bases with no gene match: 6. The CDR3 is 14 amino acids. CDR1 and CDR2 (germline): LNHDA, SQIVND (reference sequence).

This sequence joins TRBV6-1 and TRBJ2-1, with TRBD2 matching 7 bases. Germline V lookup: CDR1 MNHNS, CDR2 SASEGT. The CDR3 runs to 15 residues. With 3 bases clipped from V and 1 base from J, the junction kept 3 bases outside the gene matches. This chain's CDR3 is CASSDTGLSYNEQFF. The CDR3, as DNA: TGTGCCAGCAGTGACACGGGACTATCCTACAATGAGCAGTTCTTC.

This clonotype was observed many times. The CDR3 region is CASSFWTGGNEQYF. CDR3 sequence (DNA): TGTGCCAGCAGTTTTTGGACAGGGGGCAACGAGCAGTACTTC. The rearrangement joins TRBV28 to TRBJ2-7, with 11 bases identical to TRBD1. Germline trimming cut 3 bases from V and 5 bases from J; bases unmatched to any gene: 3. Germline lookup yields CDR1 MDHEN and CDR2 SYDVKM. This CDR3 comprises 14 residues.

This clonotype has a count of ten or more. This rearrangement joins TRBV6-5 to TRBJ2-5; D possibly corresponds to TRBD1 (5 bases). Germline CDR1 reads MNHEY; CDR2 reads SVGAGI. The CDR3 is 13 residues long. The V gene lost 2 bases and the J gene lost 5 bases, with 9 bases spanning the gap. CDR3 protein: CASSYQGLETQYF. Written as DNA, the CDR3 is TGTGCCAGCAGTTACCAGGGTCTCGAGACCCAGTACTTC.